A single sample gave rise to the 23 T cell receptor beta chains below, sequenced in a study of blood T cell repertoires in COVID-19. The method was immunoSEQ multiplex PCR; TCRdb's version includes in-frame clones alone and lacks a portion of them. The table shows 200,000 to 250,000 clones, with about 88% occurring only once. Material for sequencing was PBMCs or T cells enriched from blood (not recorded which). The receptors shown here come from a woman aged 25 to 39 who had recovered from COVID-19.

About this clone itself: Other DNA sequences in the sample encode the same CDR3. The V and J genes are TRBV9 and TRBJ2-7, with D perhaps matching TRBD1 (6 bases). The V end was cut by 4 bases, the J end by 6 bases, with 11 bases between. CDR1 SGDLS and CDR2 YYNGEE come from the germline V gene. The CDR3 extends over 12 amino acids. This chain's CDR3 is CASSLQGGEQYF. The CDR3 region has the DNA TGTGCCAGCAGCCTACAGGGTGGCGAGCAGTACTTC.

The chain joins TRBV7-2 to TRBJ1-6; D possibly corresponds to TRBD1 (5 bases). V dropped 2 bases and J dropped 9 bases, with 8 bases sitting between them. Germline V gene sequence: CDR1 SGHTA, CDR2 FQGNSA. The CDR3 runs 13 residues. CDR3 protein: CASSLSRGSPLHF. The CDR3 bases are TGTGCCAGCAGCTTAAGTAGGGGTTCACCCCTCCACTTT.

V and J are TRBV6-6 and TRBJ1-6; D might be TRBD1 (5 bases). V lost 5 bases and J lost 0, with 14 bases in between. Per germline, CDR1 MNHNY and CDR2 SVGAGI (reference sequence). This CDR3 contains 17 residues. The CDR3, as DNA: TGTGCCAGCAGTCGCGGACAACATGCCTCCTATAATTCACCCCTCCACTTT. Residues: CASSRGQHASYNSPLHF.

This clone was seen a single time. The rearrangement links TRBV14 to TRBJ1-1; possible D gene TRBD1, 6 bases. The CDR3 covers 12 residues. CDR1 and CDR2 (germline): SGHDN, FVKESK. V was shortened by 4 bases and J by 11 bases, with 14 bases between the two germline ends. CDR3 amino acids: CASSPTGPAAFF. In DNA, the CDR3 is TGTGCCAGCAGCCCAACAGGGCCCGCGGCTTTCTTT.

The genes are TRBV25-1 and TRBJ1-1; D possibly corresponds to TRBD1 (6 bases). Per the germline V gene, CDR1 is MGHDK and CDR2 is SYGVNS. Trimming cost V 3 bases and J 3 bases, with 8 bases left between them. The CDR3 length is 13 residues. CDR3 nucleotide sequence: TGTGCCAGCAGTGAGGGACAACACACTGAAGCTTTCTTT. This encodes CASSEGQHTEAFF. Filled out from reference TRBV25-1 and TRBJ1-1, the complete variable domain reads EADIYQTPRYLVIGTGKKITLECSQTMGHDKMYWYQQDPGMELHLIHYSYGVNSTEKGDLSSESTVSRIRTEHFPLTLESARPSHTSQYLCASSEGQHTEAFFGQGTRLTVV.

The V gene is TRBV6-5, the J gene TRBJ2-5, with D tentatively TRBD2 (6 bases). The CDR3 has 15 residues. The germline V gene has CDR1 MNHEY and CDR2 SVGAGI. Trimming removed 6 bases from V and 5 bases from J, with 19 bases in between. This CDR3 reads CASSKRSGVGETQYF. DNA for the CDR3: TGTGCCAGCAGCAAACGGTCGGGGGTCGGGGAGACCCAGTACTTC.

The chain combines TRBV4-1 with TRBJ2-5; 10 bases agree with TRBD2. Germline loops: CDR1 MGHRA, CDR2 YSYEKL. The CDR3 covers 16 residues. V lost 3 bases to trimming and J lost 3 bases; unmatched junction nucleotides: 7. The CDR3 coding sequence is TGCGCCAGCAGCCAGCGGCTAGCGGGGGTCGAAGAGACCCAGTACTTC. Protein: CASSQRLAGVEETQYF.

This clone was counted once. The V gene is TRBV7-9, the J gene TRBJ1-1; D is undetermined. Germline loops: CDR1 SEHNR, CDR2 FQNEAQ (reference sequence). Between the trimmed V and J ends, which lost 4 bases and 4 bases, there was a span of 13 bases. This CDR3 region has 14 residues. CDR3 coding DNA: TGTGCCAGCAGCTCTCCTAGCCTTTCCACTGAAGCTTTCTTT. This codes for CASSSPSLSTEAFF.

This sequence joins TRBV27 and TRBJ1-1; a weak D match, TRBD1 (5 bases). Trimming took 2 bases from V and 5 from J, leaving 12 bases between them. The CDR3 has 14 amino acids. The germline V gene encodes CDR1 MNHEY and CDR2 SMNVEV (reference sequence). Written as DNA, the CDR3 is TGTGCCAGCAGTTTAGGGGGGGAGGGAACTGAAGCTTTCTTT. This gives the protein CASSLGGEGTEAFF.

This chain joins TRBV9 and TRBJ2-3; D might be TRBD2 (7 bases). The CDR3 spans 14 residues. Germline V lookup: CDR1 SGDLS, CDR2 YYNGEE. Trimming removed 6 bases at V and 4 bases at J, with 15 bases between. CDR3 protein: CASNKGGAADTQYF. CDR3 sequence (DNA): TGTGCCAGCAACAAGGGGGGGGCCGCAGATACGCAGTATTTT.

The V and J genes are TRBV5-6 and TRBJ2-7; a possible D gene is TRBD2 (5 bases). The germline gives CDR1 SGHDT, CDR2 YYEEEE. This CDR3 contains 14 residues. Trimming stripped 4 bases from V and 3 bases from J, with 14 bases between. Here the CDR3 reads CASSQTGWYYEQYF. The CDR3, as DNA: TGTGCCAGCAGCCAGACGGGGTGGTACTACGAGCAGTACTTC.

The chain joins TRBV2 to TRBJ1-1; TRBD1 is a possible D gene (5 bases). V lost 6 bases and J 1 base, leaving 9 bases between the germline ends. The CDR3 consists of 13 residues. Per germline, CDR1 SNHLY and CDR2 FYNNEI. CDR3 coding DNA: TGTGCCAGCAGCAGGGATCGGAACACTGAAGCTTTCTTT. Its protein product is CASSRDRNTEAFF.

CDR3 DNA: TGTGCCAGCAGCGTAGTGACAGGGGTTTACAATGAGCAGTTCTTC. Protein: CASSVVTGVYNEQFF. This sequence joins TRBV9 and TRBJ2-1; 8 bases map to TRBD1. CDR1 is SGDLS and CDR2 is YYNGEE in the germline V gene. V lost 0 bases to trimming and J lost 4 bases; unmatched junction nucleotides: 3. The CDR3 consists of 15 residues.

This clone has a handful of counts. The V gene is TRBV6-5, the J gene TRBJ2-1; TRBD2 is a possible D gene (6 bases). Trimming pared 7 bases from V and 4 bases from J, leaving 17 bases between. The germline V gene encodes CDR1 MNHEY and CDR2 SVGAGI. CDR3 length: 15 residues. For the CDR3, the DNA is TGTGCCAGCAAAAAAGGGGAGGAAGCGTACAATGAGCAGTTCTTC. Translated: CASKKGEEAYNEQFF.

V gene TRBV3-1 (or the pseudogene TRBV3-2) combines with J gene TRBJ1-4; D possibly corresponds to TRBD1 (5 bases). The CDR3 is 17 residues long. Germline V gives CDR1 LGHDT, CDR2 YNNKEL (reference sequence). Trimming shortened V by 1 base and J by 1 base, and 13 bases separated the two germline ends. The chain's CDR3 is CASSQAPGEVTNEKLFF. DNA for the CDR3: TGTGCCAGCAGCCAAGCTCCGGGGGAGGTAACTAATGAAAAACTGTTTTTT.

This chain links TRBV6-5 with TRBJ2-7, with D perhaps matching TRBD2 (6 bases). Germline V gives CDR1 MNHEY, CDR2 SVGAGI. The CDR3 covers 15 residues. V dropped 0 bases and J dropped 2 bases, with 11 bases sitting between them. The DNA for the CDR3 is TGTGCCAGCAGTTACTCCGGGGGATACGCCTACGAGCAGTACTTC. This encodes CASSYSGGYAYEQYF.

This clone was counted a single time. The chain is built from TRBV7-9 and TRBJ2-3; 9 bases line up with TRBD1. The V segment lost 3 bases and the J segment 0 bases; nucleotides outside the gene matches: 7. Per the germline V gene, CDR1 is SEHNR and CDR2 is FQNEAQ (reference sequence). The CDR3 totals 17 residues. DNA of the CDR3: TGTGCCAGCAGCTTTGGGGTGGGACAGGGAAGCACAGATACGCAGTATTTT. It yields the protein CASSFGVGQGSTDTQYF.

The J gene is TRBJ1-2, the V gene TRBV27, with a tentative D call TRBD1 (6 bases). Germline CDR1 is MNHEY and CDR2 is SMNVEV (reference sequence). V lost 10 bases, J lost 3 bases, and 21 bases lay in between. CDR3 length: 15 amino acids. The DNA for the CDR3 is TGTGCCACCCGACCGGGGGGCGCTTTTGACTATGGCTACACCTTC. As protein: CATRPGGAFDYGYTF.

CDR3 loop: CASGRGFIQPQHF. The CDR3, as DNA: TGTGCCAGCGGGAGGGGATTTATTCAGCCCCAGCATTTT. V is TRBV6-5 and J is TRBJ1-5; D is possibly TRBD1 (5 bases). The CDR3 is 13 residues long. CDR1 and CDR2 from the germline V gene are MNHEY and SVGAGI. The V gene lost 8 bases and the J gene lost 6 bases, with 14 bases spanning the gap.

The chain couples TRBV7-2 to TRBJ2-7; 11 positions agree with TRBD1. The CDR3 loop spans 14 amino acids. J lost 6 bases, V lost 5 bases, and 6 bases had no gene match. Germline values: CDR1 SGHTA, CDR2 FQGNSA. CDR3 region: CASSGQGALFEQYF. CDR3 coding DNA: TGTGCCAGCAGCGGACAGGGGGCGCTATTCGAGCAGTACTTC.

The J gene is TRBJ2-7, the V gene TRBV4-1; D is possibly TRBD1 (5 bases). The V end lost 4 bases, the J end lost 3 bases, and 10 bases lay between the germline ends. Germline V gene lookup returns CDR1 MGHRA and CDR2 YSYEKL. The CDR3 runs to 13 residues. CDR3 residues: CASSPRQFYEQYF. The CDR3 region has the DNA TGCGCCAGCAGCCCACGACAGTTCTACGAGCAGTACTTC.

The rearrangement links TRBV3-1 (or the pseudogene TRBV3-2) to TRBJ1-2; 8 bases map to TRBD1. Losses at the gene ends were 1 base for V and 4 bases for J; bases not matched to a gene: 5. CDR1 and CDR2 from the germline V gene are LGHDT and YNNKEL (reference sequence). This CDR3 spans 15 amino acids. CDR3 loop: CASSQVAGGTYGYTF. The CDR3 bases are TGTGCCAGCAGCCAAGTGGCAGGGGGCACCTATGGCTACACCTTC.

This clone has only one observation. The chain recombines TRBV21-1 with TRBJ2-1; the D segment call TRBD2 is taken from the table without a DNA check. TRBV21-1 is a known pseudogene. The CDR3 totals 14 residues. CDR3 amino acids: CASQSLAGDNEQFF. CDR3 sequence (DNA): TGTGCCAGCCAGAGTCTAGCGGGGGACAATGAGCAGTTCTTC.